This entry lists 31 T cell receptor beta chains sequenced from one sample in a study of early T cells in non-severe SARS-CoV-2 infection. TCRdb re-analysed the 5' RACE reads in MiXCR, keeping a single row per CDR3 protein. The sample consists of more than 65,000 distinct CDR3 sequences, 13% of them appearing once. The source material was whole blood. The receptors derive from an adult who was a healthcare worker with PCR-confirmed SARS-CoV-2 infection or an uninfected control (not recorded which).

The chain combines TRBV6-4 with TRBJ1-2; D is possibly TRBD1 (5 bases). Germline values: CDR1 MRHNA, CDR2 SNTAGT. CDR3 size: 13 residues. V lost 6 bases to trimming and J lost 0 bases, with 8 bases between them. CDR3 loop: CASSPGPNYGYTF. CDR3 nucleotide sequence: TGTGCCAGCAGCCCGGGACCTAACTATGGCTACACCTTC.

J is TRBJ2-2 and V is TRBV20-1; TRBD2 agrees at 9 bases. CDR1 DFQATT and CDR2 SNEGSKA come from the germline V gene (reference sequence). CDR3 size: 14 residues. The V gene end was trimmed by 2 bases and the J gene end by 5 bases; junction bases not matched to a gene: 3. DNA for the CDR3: TGCAGTGCTAGAACGCTAGCGGGGACCGGGGAGCTGTTTTTT. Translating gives CSARTLAGTGELFF.

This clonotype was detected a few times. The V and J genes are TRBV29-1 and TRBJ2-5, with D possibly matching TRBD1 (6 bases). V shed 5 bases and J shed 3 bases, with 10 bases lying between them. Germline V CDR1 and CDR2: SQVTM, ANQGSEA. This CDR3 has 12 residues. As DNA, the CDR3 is TGCAGCGTTCCGGACAGCGAAGAGACCCAGTACTTC. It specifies CSVPDSEETQYF.

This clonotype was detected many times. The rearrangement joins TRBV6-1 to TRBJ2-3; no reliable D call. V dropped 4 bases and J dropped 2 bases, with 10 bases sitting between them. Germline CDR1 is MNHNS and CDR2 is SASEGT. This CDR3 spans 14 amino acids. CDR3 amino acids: CASSVTRSTDTQYF. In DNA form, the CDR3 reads TGTGCCAGCAGTGTGACCAGATCCACAGATACGCAGTATTTT.

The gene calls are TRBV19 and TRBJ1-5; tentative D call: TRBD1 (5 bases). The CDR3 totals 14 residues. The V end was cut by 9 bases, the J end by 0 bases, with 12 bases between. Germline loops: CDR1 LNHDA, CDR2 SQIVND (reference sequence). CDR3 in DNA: TGTGCCAGCAAGACAAGGGGTAGCAATCAGCCCCAGCATTTT. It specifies CASKTRGSNQPQHF.

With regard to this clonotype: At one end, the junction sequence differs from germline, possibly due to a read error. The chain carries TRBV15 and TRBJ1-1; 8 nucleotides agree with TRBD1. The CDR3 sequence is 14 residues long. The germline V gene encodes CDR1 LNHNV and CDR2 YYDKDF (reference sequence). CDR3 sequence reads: CATSRDREYTVAFF. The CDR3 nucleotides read TGTGCCACCAGCAGGGACAGGGAATACACTGTAGCTTTCTTT. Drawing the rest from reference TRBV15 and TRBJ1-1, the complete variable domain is DAMVIQNPRYQVTQFGKPVTLSCSQTLNHNVMYWYQQKSSQAPKLLFHYYDKDFNNEADTPDNFQSRRPNTSFCFLDIRSPGLGDTAMYLCATSRDREYTVAFFGQGTRLTVV.

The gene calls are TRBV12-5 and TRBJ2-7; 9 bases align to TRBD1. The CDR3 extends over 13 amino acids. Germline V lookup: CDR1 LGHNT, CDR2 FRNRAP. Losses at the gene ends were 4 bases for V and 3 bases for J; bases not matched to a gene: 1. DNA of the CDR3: TGTGCTAGTGGTTCGACAGGGGGCTACGAGCAGTACTTC. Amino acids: CASGSTGGYEQYF.

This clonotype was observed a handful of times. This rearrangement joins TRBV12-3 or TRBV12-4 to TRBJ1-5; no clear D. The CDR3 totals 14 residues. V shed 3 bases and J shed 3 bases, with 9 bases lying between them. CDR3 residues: CASSLGQFNQPQHF. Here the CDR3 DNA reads TGTGCCAGCAGTTTGGGTCAGTTCAATCAGCCCCAGCATTTT.

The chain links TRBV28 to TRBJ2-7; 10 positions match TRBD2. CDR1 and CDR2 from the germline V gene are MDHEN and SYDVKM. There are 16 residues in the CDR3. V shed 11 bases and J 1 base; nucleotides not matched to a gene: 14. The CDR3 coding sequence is TGTGCCTCAAGCCTTAGGACTAGCGGCCTTTCCTACGAGCAGTACTTC. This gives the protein CASSLRTSGLSYEQYF. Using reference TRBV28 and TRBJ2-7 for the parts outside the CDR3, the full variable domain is DVKVTQSSRYLVKRTGEKVFLECVQDMDHENMFWYRQDPGLGLRLIYFSYDVKMKEKGDIPEGYSVSREKKERFSLILESASTNQTSMYLCASSLRTSGLSYEQYFGPGTRLTVT.

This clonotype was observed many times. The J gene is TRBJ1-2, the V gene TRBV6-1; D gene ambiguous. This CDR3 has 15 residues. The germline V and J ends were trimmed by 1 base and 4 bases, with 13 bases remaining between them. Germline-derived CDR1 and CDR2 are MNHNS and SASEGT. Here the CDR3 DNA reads TGTGCCAGCAGTGAAGGGCTGGACGGCCCCTATGGCTACACCTTC. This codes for CASSEGLDGPYGYTF.

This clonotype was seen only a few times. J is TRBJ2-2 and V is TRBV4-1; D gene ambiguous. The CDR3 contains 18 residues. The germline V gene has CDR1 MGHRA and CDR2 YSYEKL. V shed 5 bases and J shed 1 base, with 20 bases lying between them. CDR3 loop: CASSTKTTPTVNTGELFF. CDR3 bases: TGCGCCAGCAGCACCAAGACGACTCCCACAGTGAACACCGGGGAGCTGTTTTTT.

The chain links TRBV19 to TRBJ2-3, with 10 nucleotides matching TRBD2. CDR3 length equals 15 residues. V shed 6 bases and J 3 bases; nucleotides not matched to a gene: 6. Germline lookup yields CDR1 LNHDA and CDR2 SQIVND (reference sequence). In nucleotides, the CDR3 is TGTGCCAGTAGCACTAGCGGGATGAGGACAGATACGCAGTATTTT. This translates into CASSTSGMRTDTQYF.

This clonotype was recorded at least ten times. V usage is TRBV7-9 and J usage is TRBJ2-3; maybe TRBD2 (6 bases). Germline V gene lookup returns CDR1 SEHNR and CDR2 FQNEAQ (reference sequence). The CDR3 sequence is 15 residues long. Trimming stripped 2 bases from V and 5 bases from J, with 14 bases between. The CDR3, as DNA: TGTGCCAGCAGCTTACAAAGGCAGGGACTAGATACGCAGTATTTT. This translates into CASSLQRQGLDTQYF.

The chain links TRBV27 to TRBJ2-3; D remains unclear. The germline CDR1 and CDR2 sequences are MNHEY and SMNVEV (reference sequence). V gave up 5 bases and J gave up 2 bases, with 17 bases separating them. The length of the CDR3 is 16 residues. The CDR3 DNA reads TGTGCCAGCAGTAACCAGTATTCGGCCTACACAGATACGCAGTATTTT. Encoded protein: CASSNQYSAYTDTQYF.

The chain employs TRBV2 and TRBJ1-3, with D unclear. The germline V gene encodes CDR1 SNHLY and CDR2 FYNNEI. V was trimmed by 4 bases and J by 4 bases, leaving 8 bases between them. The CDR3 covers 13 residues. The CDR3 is CASSGVRGNTIYF. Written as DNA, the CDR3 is TGTGCCAGCAGTGGAGTTAGGGGAAACACCATATATTTT.

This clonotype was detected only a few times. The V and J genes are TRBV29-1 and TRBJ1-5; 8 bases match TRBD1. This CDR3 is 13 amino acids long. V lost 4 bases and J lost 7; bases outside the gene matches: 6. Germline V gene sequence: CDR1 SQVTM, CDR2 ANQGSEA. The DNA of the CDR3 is TGCAGCGTTGCAGGGGGCGCCGAGCAGCCCCAGCATTTT. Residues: CSVAGGAEQPQHF.

The CDR3 spells CASSQQDYEQYF. Here the CDR3 DNA reads TGCGCCAGCAGCCAACAAGACTACGAGCAGTACTTC. This rearrangement joins TRBV5-1 to TRBJ2-7; no definite D call. The CDR3 totals 12 residues. Germline V gene sequence: CDR1 SGHRS, CDR2 YFSETQ. Trimming pared 4 bases from V and 3 bases from J, leaving 8 bases between.

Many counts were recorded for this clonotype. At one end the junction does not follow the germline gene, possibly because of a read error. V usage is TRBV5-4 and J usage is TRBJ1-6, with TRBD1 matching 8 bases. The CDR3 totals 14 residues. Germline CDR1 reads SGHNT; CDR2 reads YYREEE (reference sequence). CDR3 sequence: CASSLDRAGSPLHF. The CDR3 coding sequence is TGTGCCAGCAGTTTGGACAGGGCTGGGTCACCCCTCCACTTT.

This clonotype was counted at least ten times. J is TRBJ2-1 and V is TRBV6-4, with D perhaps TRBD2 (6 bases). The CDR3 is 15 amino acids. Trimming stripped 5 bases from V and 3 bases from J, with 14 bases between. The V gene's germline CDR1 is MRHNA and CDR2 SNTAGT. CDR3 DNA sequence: TGTGCCAGCAGTTTGAGTGGCGGGGACTACAATGAGCAGTTCTTC. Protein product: CASSLSGGDYNEQFF.

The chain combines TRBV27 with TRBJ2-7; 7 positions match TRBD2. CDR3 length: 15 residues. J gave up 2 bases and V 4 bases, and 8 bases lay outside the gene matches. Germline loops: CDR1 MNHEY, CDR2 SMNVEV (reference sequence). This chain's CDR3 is CASSSPAGATYEQYF. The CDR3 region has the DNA TGTGCCAGCAGTTCCCCTGCGGGAGCGACCTACGAGCAGTACTTC.

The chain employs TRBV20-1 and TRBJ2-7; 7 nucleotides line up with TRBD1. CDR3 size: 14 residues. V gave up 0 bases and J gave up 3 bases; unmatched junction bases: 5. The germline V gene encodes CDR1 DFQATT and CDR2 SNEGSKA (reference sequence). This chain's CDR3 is CSARDGTEIYEQYF. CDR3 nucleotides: TGCAGTGCTAGAGATGGGACAGAAATCTACGAGCAGTACTTC.

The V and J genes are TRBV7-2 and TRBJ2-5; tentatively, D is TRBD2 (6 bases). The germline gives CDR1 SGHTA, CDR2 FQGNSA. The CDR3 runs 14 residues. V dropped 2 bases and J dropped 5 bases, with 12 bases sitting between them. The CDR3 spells CASSLRRAKETQYF. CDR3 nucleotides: TGTGCCAGCAGCTTAAGGAGGGCCAAGGAGACCCAGTACTTC.

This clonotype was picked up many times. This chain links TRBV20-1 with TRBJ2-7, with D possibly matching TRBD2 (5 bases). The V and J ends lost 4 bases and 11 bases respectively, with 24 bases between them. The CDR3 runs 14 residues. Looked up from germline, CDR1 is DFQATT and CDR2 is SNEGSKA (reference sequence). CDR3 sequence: CSATLTGGPITEYF. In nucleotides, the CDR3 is TGCAGTGCTACCCTGACCGGCGGGCCAATAACGGAGTACTTC.

The CDR3 reads CASSNLPGTGGSYEQYF. The CDR3 DNA sequence: TGTGCCAGCAGTAACTTGCCCGGGACAGGGGGTTCCTACGAGCAGTACTTC. The chain links TRBV28 to TRBJ2-7; 11 bases map to TRBD1. V lost 5 bases and J lost 1; bases outside the gene matches: 10. Germline CDR1 and CDR2: MDHEN and SYDVKM. The CDR3 sequence is 17 residues long.

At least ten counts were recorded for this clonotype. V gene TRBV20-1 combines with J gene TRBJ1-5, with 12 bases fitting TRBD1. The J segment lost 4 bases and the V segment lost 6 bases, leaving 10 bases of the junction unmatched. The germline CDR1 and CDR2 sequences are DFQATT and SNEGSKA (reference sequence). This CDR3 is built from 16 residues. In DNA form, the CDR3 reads TGCAGTGCCGCTTACGGGACAGGGGGCGAGAATCAGCCCCAGCATTTT. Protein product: CSAAYGTGGENQPQHF.

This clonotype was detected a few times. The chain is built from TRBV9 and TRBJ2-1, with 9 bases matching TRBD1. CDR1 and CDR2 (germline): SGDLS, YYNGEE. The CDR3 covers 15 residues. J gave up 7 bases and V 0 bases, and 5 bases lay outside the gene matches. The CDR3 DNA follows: TGTGCCAGCAGCGTAGAATGGGGACAGGGAAATGAGCAGTTCTTC. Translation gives CASSVEWGQGNEQFF. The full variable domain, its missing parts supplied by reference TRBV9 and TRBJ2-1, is DSGVTQTPKHLITATGQRVTLRCSPRSGDLSVYWYQQSLDQGLQFLIQYYNGEERAKGNILERFSAQQFPDLHSELNLSSLELGDSALYFCASSVEWGQGNEQFFGPGTRLTVL.

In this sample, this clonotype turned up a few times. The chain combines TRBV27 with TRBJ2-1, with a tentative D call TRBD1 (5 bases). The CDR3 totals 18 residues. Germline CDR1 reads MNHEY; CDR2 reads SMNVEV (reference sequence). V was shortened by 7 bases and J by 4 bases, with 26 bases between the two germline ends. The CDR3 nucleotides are TGTGCCAGCACCCCCAAAACCGTCCCGCAGGGTAGTTACAATGAGCAGTTCTTC. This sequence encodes CASTPKTVPQGSYNEQFF.

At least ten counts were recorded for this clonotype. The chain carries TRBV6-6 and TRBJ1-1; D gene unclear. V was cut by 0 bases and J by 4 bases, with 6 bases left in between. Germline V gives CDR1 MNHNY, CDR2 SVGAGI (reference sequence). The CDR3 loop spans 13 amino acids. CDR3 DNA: TGTGCCAGCAGTTACTCGATCAGCACTGAAGCTTTCTTT. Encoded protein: CASSYSISTEAFF.

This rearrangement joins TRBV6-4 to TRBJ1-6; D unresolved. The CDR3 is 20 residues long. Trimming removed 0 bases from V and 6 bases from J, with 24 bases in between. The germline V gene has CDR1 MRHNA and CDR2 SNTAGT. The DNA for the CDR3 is TGTGCCAGCAGTGACTCCAGATCGGGGATGGGTATCCCCCTTAATTCACCCCTCCACTTT. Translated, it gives CASSDSRSGMGIPLNSPLHF.

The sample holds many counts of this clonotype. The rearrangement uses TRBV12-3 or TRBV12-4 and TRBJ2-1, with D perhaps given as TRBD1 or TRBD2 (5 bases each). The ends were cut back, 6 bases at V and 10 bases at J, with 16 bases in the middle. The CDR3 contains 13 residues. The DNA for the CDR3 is TGTGCCAGCAGCGCTGTTGGGGACGGAGAGCAGTTCTTC. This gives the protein CASSAVGDGEQFF.

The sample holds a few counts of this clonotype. The CDR3, as DNA: TGTGCCAGTTCTGAGACCCGAGAGACCTACGAGCAGTACTTC. It codes for CASSETRETYEQYF. The genes are TRBV19 and TRBJ2-7; no clear D gene. The CDR3 is 14 amino acids. The germline V gene has CDR1 LNHDA and CDR2 SQIVND (reference sequence). Trimming took 8 bases from V and 2 from J, leaving 16 bases between them.